A selection of T cell receptor beta chains follows, all from one sample in a study of Ad26.COV2.S vaccination and SARS-CoV-2 variants. Assay: immunoSEQ multiplex PCR; the TCRdb copy retains only in-frame clones and omits some. The repertoire holds fewer than 500,000 clones, with approximately 92% as singletons. Sequencing used peripheral blood, obtained in a trial of Ad26.COV2.S vaccine versus placebo. Receptor source: a person aged 18 to 59 who received the Ad26.COV2.S COVID-19 vaccine or a placebo. The conserved cysteine and the conserved F or W are not part of the CDR3 here. Fields, in order: J gene, V gene, CDR3 protein.

>TRBJ1-1|TRBV4-2
ASSQRGPGTEAF
>TRBJ2-5|TRBV5-4
ASSLLGWGAGETQY
>TRBJ2-5|TRBV7-2
ASSQTGVKETQY
>TRBJ1-1|TRBV3-1/TRBV3-2
ASSQGPRALNTEAF
>TRBJ2-6|TRBV7-9
ASKANSGANVLT
>TRBJ1-6|TRBV4-3
ASRREHNSPLH
>TRBJ1-5|TRBV10-1
ASSGTGSNQPQH
>TRBJ1-3|TRBV19
ASSILSIGSGNTIY
>TRBJ2-2|TRBV5-1
ASSPLPGDNTLSGELF
>TRBJ2-2|TRBV5-3
ARTTGELF
>TRBJ2-5|TRBV7-8
ASSFQRDYQETQY
>TRBJ2-4|TRBV11-2
ASSFRVAKNIQY
>TRBJ2-6|TRBV4-1
ASSREGQVFSGANVLT
>TRBJ2-3|TRBV7-2
ASSLAVGLTTDTQY
>TRBJ1-4|TRBV5-1
ASSLGQGGEKLF
>TRBJ2-5|TRBV19
ASSIGLQGEETQY
>TRBJ1-3|TRBV7-9
ASSAGPRWGNTIY
>TRBJ1-2|TRBV4-3
ASSQSIGKVDYGYT
>TRBJ2-1|TRBV4-1
ASSQGRTRTYNEQF
>TRBJ1-1|TRBV5-8
ASTLTVEAF
>TRBJ1-1|TRBV28
ASRPRTALNTEAF
>TRBJ2-1|TRBV9
ASSVGLAYNEQF
>TRBJ1-4|TRBV20-1
SASPPGVEKLF
>TRBJ2-1|TRBV4-3
ASSHDSRGRSYNEQF
>TRBJ1-1|TRBV5-1
ASSLARNTEAF
>TRBJ1-2|TRBV18
ASSPGGGVSGYGYT
>TRBJ2-7|TRBV15
ATRETGNPYEQY
>TRBJ1-1|TRBV13
ASSTLVTTEAF
>TRBJ2-3|TRBV2
ASSEELGADTQY
>TRBJ1-4|TRBV6-5
ASSYSNLLPTRLF
>TRBJ1-4|TRBV2
ASSEAGRGEKLF
>TRBJ1-1|TRBV27
ASSLGGAEAF
>TRBJ1-5|TRBV4-1
ASSQPTGGRNQPQH
>TRBJ2-1|TRBV15
ATSRDIGSPSYNEQF
>TRBJ2-7|TRBV28
ASSSAGTGLIEQY
>TRBJ2-3|TRBV27
ASSLLVPSTDTQY
>TRBJ1-1|TRBV13
ASTRWQGGRATEAF
>TRBJ2-7|TRBV15
ATSAFTLAGEQY
>TRBJ1-2|TRBV2
ASSYQGPDVNYGYT
>TRBJ1-2|TRBV3-1/TRBV3-2
ASSQARGGYT
>TRBJ1-2|TRBV9
ASSVDGVGYT
>TRBJ1-4|TRBV6-6
ASSYWRLGNEKLF
>TRBJ1-3|TRBV27
ASGQGHTIY